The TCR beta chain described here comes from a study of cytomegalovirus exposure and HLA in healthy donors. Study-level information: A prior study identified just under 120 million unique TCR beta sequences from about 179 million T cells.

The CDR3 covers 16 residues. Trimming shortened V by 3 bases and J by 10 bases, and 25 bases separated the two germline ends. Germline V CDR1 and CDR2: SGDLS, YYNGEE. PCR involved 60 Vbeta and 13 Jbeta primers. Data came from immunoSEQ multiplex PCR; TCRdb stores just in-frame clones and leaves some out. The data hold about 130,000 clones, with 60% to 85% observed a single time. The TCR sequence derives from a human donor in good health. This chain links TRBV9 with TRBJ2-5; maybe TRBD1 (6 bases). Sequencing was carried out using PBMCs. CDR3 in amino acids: CASSESPGHPSGVQYF. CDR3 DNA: TGTGCCAGCAGCGAAAGTCCGGGACACCCTTCAGGGGTCCAGTACTTC.